The TCR beta chain described here comes from a study of CD8 T cells in Susac syndrome. The authors reverse transcribed about 0.5 to 1 ug RNA with random hexamers. TCRdb reanalysed the immunoSEQ multiplex PCR reads using MiXCR and keeps one entry per CDR3 protein. The sample holds around 59,000 distinct CDR3 sequences, roughly nine tenths seen once. Trimming shortened V by 1 base and J by 3 bases, and 12 bases separated the two germline ends. The germline V gene has CDR1 SGHVS and CDR2 FQNEAQ. The CDR3 contains 15 residues. The V call is TRBV7-8, the J call TRBJ2-5, with D perhaps given as TRBD1 or TRBD2 (7 bases each). Sequenced input: CD8+ T cells from PBMCs. The sequence came from a human donor in good health. The CDR3 DNA is TGTGCCAGCAGCTTAGGCGCAGGGGGGGAAGAGACCCAGTACTTC. Encoded protein: CASSLGAGGEETQYF.